Here is one T cell receptor (beta chain) with its context. This specimen belongs to a study of blood T cell repertoires in COVID-19. Across the study: Whether acute or convalescent, the COVID-19 samples came from the United States, Italy and Spain. Nucleic acid was either cDNA or gDNA, and it came from T cells, B-cell-depleted T cells, or PBMCs.

Germline-derived CDR1 and CDR2 are SGHNT and YYREEE (reference sequence). CDR3 length: 15 amino acids. Germline trimming cut 3 bases from V and 8 bases from J; bases unmatched to any gene: 9. As processed by the authors: Estimated nucleated cell counts came from reference gene primer amplification. Some clones are missing from TCRdb's copy, which holds only in-frame ones; the method was immunoSEQ multiplex PCR. From that table come the V and J calls and clone size; the DNA was used to work out D and trimming. Here the sample spans 95,000 to 100,000 clones, 85% to 95% being singletons. Specimen: peripheral blood. This chain connects TRBV5-4 to TRBJ1-4, with 8 bases identical to TRBD1. The TCR sequence derives from a man aged 45-65 years with active COVID-19. CDR3 DNA: TGTGCCAGCAGCTACCAGGGGGCTGGAGGGGAAAAACTGTTTTTT. Its protein product is CASSYQGAGGEKLFF.